This T cell receptor (beta chain) was obtained from a study of blood T cells in healthy people across ages. Study-wide results and caveats: Versus aged donors, long-lived donors had higher diversity and more naive CD4+ cells.

Combining a sample-barcoded 5' primer with a J-beta primer mix, a second PCR ran for about 6 to 12 cycles. TCRdb re-derived calls from the 5' RACE reads in MiXCR, one entry per CDR3 protein. Among approximately 1.5 million distinct CDR3 sequences listed, roughly 43% were seen once. In regard to this clonotype: Its target is not known.

V was shortened by 6 bases and J by 3 bases, with 11 bases between the two germline ends. Germline lookup yields CDR1 MGHDK and CDR2 SYGVNS. The CDR3 consists of 13 residues. The genes are TRBV25-1 and TRBJ2-5; tentative D call: TRBD1 (6 bases). Sequenced sample: blood. The receptor comes from a woman aged 18 to 35 in good health. CDR3 sequence reads: CASRTGGKETQYF. DNA for the CDR3: TGTGCCAGCAGGACAGGAGGAAAAGAGACCCAGTACTTC.